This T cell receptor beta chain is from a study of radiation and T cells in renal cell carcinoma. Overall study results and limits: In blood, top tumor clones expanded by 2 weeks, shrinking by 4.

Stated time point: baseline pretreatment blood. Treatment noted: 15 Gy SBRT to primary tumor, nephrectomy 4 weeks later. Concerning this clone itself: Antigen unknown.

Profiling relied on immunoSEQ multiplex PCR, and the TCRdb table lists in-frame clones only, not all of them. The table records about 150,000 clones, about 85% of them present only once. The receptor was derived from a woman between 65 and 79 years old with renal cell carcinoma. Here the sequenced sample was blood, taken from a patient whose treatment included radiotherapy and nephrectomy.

The CDR3 loop reads CATSTLRDNYGYTF. The CDR3 DNA reads as TGTGCCACCAGCACTCTCAGGGACAACTATGGCTACACCTTC. The chain employs TRBV15 and TRBJ1-2; tentatively, D is TRBD1 (5 bases). The CDR3 is 14 amino acids. CDR1 is LNHNV and CDR2 is YYDKDF in the germline V gene (reference sequence). The V gene lost 4 bases and the J gene lost 2 bases, with 11 bases spanning the gap. Complete variable domain (other parts from reference TRBV15 and TRBJ1-2): DAMVIQNPRYQVTQFGKPVTLSCSQTLNHNVMYWYQQKSSQAPKLLFHYYDKDFNNEADTPDNFQSRRPNTSFCFLDIRSPGLGDTAMYLCATSTLRDNYGYTFGSGTRLTVV.